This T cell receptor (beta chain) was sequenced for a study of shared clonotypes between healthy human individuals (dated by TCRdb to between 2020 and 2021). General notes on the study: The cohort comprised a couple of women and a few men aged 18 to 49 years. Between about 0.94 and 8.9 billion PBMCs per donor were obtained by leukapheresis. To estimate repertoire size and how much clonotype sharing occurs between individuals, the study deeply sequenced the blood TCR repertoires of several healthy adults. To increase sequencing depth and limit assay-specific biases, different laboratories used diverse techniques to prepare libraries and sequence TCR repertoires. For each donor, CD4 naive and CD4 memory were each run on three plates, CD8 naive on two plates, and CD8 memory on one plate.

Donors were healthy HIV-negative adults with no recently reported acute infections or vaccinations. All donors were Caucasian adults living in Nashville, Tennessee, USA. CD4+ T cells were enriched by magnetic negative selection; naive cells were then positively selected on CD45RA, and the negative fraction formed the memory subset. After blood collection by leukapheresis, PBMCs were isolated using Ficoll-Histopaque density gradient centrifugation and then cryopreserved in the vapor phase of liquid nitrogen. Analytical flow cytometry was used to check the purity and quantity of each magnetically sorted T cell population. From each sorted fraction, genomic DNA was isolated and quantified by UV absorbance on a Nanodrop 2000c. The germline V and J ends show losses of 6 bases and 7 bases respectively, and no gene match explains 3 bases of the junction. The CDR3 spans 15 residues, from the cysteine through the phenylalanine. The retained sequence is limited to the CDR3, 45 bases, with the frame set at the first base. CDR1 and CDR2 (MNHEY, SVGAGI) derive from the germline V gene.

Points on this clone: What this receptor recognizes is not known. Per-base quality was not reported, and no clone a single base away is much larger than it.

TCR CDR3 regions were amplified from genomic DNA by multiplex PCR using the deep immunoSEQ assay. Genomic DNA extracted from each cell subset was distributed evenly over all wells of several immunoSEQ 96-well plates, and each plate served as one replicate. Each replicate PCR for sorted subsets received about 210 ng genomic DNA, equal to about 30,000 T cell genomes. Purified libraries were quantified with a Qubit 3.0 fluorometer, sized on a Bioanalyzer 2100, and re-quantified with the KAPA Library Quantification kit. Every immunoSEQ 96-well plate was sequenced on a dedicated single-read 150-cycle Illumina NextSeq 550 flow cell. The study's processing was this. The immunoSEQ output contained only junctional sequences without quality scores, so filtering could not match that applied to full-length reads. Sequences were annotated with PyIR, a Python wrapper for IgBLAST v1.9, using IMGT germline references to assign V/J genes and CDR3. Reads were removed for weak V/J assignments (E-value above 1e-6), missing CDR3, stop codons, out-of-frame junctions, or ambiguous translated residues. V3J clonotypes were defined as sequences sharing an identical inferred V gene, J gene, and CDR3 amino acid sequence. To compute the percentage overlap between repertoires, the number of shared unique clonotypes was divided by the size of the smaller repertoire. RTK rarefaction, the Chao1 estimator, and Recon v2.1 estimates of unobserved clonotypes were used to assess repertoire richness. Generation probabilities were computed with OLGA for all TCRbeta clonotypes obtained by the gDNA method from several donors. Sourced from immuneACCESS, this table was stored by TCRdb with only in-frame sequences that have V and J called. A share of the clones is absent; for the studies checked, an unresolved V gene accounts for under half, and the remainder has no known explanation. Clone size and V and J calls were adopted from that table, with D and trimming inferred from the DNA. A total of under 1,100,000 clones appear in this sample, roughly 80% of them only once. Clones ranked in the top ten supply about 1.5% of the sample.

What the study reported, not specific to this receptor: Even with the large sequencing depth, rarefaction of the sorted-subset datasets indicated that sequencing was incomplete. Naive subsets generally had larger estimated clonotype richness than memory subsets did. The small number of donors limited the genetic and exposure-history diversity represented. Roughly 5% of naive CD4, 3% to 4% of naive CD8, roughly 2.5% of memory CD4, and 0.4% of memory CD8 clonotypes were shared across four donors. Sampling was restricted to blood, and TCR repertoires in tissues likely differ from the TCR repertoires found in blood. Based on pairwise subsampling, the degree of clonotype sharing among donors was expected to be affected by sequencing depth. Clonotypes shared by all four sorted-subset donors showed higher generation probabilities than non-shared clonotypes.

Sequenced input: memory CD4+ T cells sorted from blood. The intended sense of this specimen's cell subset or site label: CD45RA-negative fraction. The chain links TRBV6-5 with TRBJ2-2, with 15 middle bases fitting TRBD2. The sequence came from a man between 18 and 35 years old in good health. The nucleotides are TGTGCCAGCAGGGGGACTAGCGGGAGGATCGGGGAGCTGTTTTTT. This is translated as CASRGTSGRIGELFF.